This note documents a single T cell receptor beta chain sequence. Its antigen is not identified. The sample belongs to a study of CD8 T cells in Susac syndrome. Study results and caveats: The study conceded that its TCR sequencing and HLA analysis involved relatively few individuals.

TEMRA cells were enriched by FACS, while CD8+ and CD4+ T cells were obtained through a negative isolation that was performed magnetically. The RNA, roughly 0.45 to 1 ug, was put through reverse transcription using random hexamers. Multiplex immunoSEQ PCR targeted 54 Vbeta and 13 Jbeta TCR beta segments. From the immunoSEQ multiplex PCR reads, TCRdb called clonotypes with MiXCR, one entry per CDR3 protein. This repertoire shows about 140,000 distinct CDR3 sequences, approximately 95% found once; its top ten account for around 0.15%. Trimming cost V 3 bases and J 1 base; bases outside gene matches: 1. In germline, CDR1 is SGHTA, CDR2 FQGNSA. The CDR3 consists of 16 residues.

The sequenced sample consisted of CD4+ T cells from PBMCs. This sequence originates from a human donor with Susac syndrome. The chain couples TRBV7-2 to TRBJ2-3, with TRBD2 identical over 13 bases. In nucleotides, the CDR3 is TGTGCCAGCAGCTTCGGGACTAGCGGGGGCACAGATACGCAGTATTTT. Translating it yields CASSFGTSGGTDTQYF.